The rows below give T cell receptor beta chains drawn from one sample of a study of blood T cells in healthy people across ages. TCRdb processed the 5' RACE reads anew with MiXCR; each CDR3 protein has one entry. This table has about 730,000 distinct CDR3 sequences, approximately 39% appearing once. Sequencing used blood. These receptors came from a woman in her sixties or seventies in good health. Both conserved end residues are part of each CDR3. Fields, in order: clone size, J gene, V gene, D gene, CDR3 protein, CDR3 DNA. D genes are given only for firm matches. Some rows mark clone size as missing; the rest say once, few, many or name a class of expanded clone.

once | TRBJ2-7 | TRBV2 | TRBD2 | CASRRVAGDSSQQYF | TGTGCCAGCAGGAGGGTTGCGGGGGATTCCAGTCAGCAGTACTTC
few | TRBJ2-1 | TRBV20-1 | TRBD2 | CSARPPGASGSYEQFF | TGCAGTGCTAGACCCCCGGGAGCCAGCGGGAGTTACGAGCAGTTCTTC
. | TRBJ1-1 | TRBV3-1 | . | CASGSAANTEAFF | TGTGCCAGTGGGTCGGCAGCGAACACTGAAGCTTTCTTT
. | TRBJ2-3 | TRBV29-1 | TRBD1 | CSVWDRGPDTQYF | TGCAGCGTTTGGGACAGGGGGCCAGATACGCAGTATTTT
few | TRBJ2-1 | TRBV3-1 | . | CASSPTRGSSYNEQFF | TGTGCCAGCAGCCCGACCCGGGGGAGCTCCTACAATGAGCAGTTCTTC
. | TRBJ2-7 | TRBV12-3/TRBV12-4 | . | CASGYVYEQYF | TGTGCCAGCGGTTATGTCTACGAGCAGTACTTC
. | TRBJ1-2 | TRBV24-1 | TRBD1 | CATRGTGAGGYTF | TGTGCCACCCGGGGCACAGGGGCTGGTGGCTACACCTTC
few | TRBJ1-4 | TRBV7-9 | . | CASSFENARGGEKLFF | TGTGCCAGCAGCTTCGAAAACGCTAGGGGGGGTGAAAAACTGTTTTTT
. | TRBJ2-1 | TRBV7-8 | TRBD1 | CASSLTGTGYGEQFF | TGTGCCAGCAGCCTGACCGGGACAGGGTATGGAGAGCAGTTCTTC
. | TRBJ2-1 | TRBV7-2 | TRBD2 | CASSFSSGGAYNEQFF | TGTGCCAGCAGCTTTTCTAGCGGGGGGGCCTACAATGAGCAGTTCTTC
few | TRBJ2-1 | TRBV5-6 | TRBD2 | CASSLVIAGGVNEQFF | TGTGCCAGCAGCTTGGTTATAGCGGGGGGCGTCAATGAGCAGTTCTTC
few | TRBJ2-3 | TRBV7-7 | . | CASSSDPFTDTQYF | TGTGCCAGCAGCTCGGACCCATTCACAGATACGCAGTATTTT
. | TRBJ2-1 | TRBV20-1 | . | CSARDVTRHEEQFF | TGCAGTGCTAGAGACGTGACGAGGCATGAGGAGCAGTTCTTC
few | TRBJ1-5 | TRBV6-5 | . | CASSPFGAYSNQPQHF | TGTGCCAGCAGTCCCTTCGGGGCTTACAGCAATCAGCCCCAGCATTTT
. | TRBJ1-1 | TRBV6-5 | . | CASSYREGTEAFF | TGTGCCAGCAGTTACAGGGAGGGGACTGAAGCTTTCTTT
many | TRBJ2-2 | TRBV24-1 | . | CATSDQTSGNTGELFF | TGTGCCACCAGTGACCAAACAAGCGGGAACACCGGGGAGCTGTTTTTT
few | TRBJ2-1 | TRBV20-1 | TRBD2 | CSAFRLAGGPSEQFF | TGCAGTGCTTTTCGCCTAGCGGGGGGGCCTAGTGAGCAGTTCTTC
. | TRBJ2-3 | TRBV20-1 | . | CSASGSSIHTDTQYF | TGCAGTGCTAGTGGCTCCTCAATACACACAGATACGCAGTATTTT
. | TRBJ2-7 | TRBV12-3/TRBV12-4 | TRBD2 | CASSPGSGGEQYF | TGTGCCAGCAGCCCGGGTAGCGGGGGCGAGCAGTACTTC
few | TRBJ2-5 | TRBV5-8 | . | CASSIPRDPRGETQYF | TGTGCCAGCAGCATCCCACGGGACCCACGGGGAGAGACCCAGTACTTC
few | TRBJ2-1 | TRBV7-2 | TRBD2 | CASSFSGEGYNEQFF | TGTGCCAGCAGCTTCAGCGGGGAGGGATACAATGAGCAGTTCTTC
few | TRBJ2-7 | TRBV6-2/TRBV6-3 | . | CASSWEGGSYEQYF | TGTGCCAGCAGTTGGGAAGGGGGAAGCTACGAGCAGTACTTC
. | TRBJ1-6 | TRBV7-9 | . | CASSLDIRNSPLHF | TGTGCCAGCAGCTTAGACATCAGAAATTCACCCCTCCACTTT
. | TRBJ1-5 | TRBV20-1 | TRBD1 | CSALPTGISQPQHF | TGCAGTGCTCTCCCGACAGGGATCAGCCAGCCCCAGCATTTT
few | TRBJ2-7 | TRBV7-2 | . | CASSLAGRANEQYF | TGTGCCAGCAGCTTAGCGGGCAGGGCTAACGAGCAGTACTTC
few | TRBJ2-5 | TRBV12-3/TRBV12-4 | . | CASSLTRWETQYF | TGTGCCAGCAGTCTGACTCGTTGGGAGACCCAGTACTTC
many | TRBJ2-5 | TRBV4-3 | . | CASSQAGLVSETQYF | TGCGCCAGCAGCCAGGCAGGGCTGGTTTCGGAGACCCAGTACTTC
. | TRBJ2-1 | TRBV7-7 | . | CAGSSTVSSYNEQFF | TGTGCTGGCAGCTCCACCGTAAGCTCCTACAATGAGCAGTTCTTC
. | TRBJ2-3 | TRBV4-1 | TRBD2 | CASSHPDLPSGSPDTQYF | TGCGCCAGCAGCCACCCGGACCTCCCTAGCGGGAGTCCAGATACGCAGTATTTT
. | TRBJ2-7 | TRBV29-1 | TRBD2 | CSVEIAGGYEQYF | TGCAGCGTTGAAATAGCGGGGGGCTACGAGCAGTACTTC
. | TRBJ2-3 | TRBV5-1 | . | CASSGASTDTQYF | TGCGCCAGCAGCGGCGCTAGCACAGATACGCAGTATTTT
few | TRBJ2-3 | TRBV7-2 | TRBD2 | CASSLALSSGDPDTQYF | TGTGCCAGCAGCTTAGCGCTTAGTAGCGGGGACCCAGATACGCAGTATTTT